These 7 T cell receptor beta chains originate from one sample sequenced in a study of CD8 T cell repertoires and influenza. For about three weeks, CD8 T cells received weekly restimulation with irradiated, peptide-pulsed (roughly 1 uM) TAP-deficient T2 cells. Study-level points and caveats: TRBV19 made up roughly 50% to 90% of M1-specific TCR beta sequences in every donor. The 11-mer xRSx motif covered only about half of M1-specific TCRs.

cDNA was made from approximately 100-300 ng of total RNA. Sequenced by immunoSEQ multiplex PCR; TCRdb stores in-frame clones only, minus some. The table lists 150 or so clones, 24% of them singletons. Sequenced material: M1 dextramer-binding CD8+ T cells from cultured PBMCs. Stated subset: CD8 T cells sorted as dextramer-positive for the influenza matrix M1 58-66 peptide. These receptors were collected from a person under 35 in good health.

The V and J genes are TRBV10-3 and TRBJ2-3; maybe TRBD1 (5 bases). V was pared by 0 bases and J by 2 bases, with 12 bases between. The CDR3 runs 16 residues. Germline loops: CDR1 ENHRY, CDR2 SYGVKD. The CDR3 region has the DNA TGTGCCATCAGTGAGTCAGGGGAACCCCACACAGATACGCAGTATTTT. It yields the protein CAISESGEPHTDTQYF.

The chain has TRBV4-1 and TRBJ2-2; 11 nucleotides agree with TRBD1. Germline V lookup: CDR1 MGHRA, CDR2 YSYEKL. The CDR3 spans 17 residues. The V gene end was trimmed by 3 bases and the J gene end by 3 bases; junction bases not matched to a gene: 6. The CDR3 here is CASSHRTGGVYTGELFF. In DNA, the CDR3 is TGCGCCAGCAGCCACAGGACAGGGGGCGTATACACCGGGGAGCTGTTTTTT.

This clone is deemed medium-sized. The chain recombines TRBV19 with TRBJ2-7, with D possibly TRBD2 on 5 matching bases. Trimming pared 2 bases from V and 7 bases from J, leaving 12 bases between. CDR1 and CDR2 from the germline V gene are LNHDA and SQIVND (reference sequence). The CDR3 sequence is 13 residues long. In DNA, the CDR3 is TGTGCCAGTAGTATAAGGTCCGGGGAGGAGCAGTACTTC. Residues: CASSIRSGEEQYF.

This clone came up a few times. The chain recombines TRBV27 with TRBJ1-1; D not resolved. V gave up 2 bases and J gave up 7 bases, with 11 bases separating them. This CDR3 is 13 amino acids long. CDR1 and CDR2 from the germline V gene are MNHEY and SMNVEV (reference sequence). The CDR3 nucleotides read TGTGCCAGCAGTTTAGCGGCATCCCGTGAAGCTTTCTTT. Protein product: CASSLAASREAFF.

This clone was counted only a few times. The CDR3 region is CASSLDPGNYGYTF. CDR3 sequence (DNA): TGTGCCAGCAGCTTAGACCCCGGGAACTATGGCTACACCTTC. The chain links TRBV7-9 to TRBJ1-2; D is uncertain. The CDR3 consists of 14 residues. The germline gives CDR1 SEHNR, CDR2 FQNEAQ (reference sequence). V was trimmed by 1 base and J by 2 bases, leaving 8 bases between them.

The chain has TRBV2 and TRBJ1-2; unclear D gene. Germline V gene lookup returns CDR1 SNHLY and CDR2 FYNNEI. This CDR3 is 16 amino acids long. The V end lost 6 bases, the J end lost 4 bases, and 21 bases lay between the germline ends. CDR3 loop: CASSQSPPRGGYGYTF. Written as DNA, the CDR3 is TGTGCCAGCAGCCAATCCCCCCCTCGGGGAGGCTATGGCTACACCTTC.

This clone counts as large. This chain joins TRBV19 and TRBJ2-1; D is unclear. V lost 6 bases and J lost 6, with 12 bases in between. Germline CDR1 reads LNHDA; CDR2 reads SQIVND (reference sequence). This CDR3 contains 13 residues. The CDR3 sequence is CASSKYSVNEQFF. For the CDR3, the DNA is TGTGCCAGTAGCAAATATAGTGTCAATGAGCAGTTCTTC.